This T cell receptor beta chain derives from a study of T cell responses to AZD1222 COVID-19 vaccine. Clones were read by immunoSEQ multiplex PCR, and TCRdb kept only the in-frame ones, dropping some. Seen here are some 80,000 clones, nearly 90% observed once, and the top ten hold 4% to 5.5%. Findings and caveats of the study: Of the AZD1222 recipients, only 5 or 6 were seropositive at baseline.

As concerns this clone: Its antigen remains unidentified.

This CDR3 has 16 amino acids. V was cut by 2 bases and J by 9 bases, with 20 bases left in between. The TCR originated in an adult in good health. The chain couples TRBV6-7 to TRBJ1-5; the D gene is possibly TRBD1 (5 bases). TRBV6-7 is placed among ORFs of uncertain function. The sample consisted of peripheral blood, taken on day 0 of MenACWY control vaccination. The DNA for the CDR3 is TGTGCCAGCAGTTACGTTACCAGGGAGGTTTTTTGGCCCCAGCATTTT. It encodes CASSYVTREVFWPQHF.